A single sample is the source of the 9 T cell receptor beta chains below, sequenced in a study of OX40 agonist ivuxolimab in advanced cancers. Profiling relied on immunoSEQ multiplex PCR, and the TCRdb table lists in-frame clones only, not all of them. The table lists about 75,000 clones, 86% of them singletons. The sequencing used CD4+ or CD8+ T cells sorted from blood, collected in a trial of the OX40 agonist ivuxolimab. All receptors derive from an adult with an advanced solid tumor such as melanoma, head and neck, liver or kidney cancer.

J is TRBJ2-3 and V is TRBV5-1; TRBD2 matches at 7 bases. J gave up 1 base and V 0 bases, and 5 bases lay outside the gene matches. There are 16 residues in the CDR3. CDR1 SGHRS and CDR2 YFSETQ come from the germline V gene. CDR3 residues: CASSLAWAGGTDTQYF. CDR3 DNA: TGCGCCAGCAGCTTGGCCTGGGCGGGGGGCACAGATACGCAGTATTTT.

The chain employs TRBV5-1 and TRBJ2-5, with D possibly called TRBD1 or TRBD2 (6 bases each). CDR1 is SGHRS and CDR2 is YFSETQ in the germline V gene. The CDR3 sequence is 15 residues long. Trimming removed 0 bases at V and 4 bases at J, with 13 bases between. CDR3 protein: CASSLAGAEGETQYF. The CDR3 DNA sequence: TGCGCCAGCAGCTTGGCGGGGGCGGAAGGAGAGACCCAGTACTTC.

This clone has a single count. This rearrangement joins TRBV7-2 to TRBJ1-5; 9 nucleotides align to TRBD1. This CDR3 has 15 amino acids. Germline values: CDR1 SGHTA, CDR2 FQGNSA. J was trimmed by 7 bases and V by 5 bases; bases with no gene match: 9. CDR3 nucleotide sequence: TGTGCCAGCAGCCTAGACAGGGGGATGATCCAGCCCCAGCATTTT. Encoded protein: CASSLDRGMIQPQHF.

The chain is built from TRBV5-1 and TRBJ2-5; 9 nucleotides align to TRBD1. Germline CDR1 SGHRS, CDR2 YFSETQ. Losses at the gene ends were 4 bases for V and 9 bases for J; bases not matched to a gene: 13. The CDR3 is made up of 15 amino acids. CDR3 DNA sequence: TGCGCCAGCAGCGGGACAGGGATCCAGGGGGGTGCCCAGTACTTC. Translated: CASSGTGIQGGAQYF.

The chain employs TRBV19 and TRBJ2-3; D tentatively fits TRBD1 or TRBD2 (5 bases each). Trimming took 4 bases from V and 6 from J, leaving 11 bases between them. The CDR3 is 13 residues long. Germline CDR1 and CDR2: LNHDA and SQIVND (reference sequence). Here the CDR3 reads CASSTGPRDTQYF. In nucleotides, the CDR3 is TGTGCCAGTAGTACGGGACCCCGGGATACGCAGTATTTT.

The rearrangement uses TRBV19 and TRBJ2-5, with 8 positions matching TRBD2. The CDR3 contains 15 residues. Germline CDR1 reads LNHDA; CDR2 reads SQIVND (reference sequence). The V segment lost 6 bases and the J segment 5 bases; nucleotides outside the gene matches: 11. The CDR3 bases are TGTGCCAGTAGCTTTACTAGCGGCACGGGCGAGACCCAGTACTTC. Its protein is CASSFTSGTGETQYF. Full variable domain (remainder filled in from reference TRBV19 and TRBJ2-5): DGGITQSPKYLFRKEGQNVTLSCEQNLNHDAMYWYRQDPGQGLRLIYYSQIVNDFQKGDIAEGYSVSREKKESFPLTVTSAQKNPTAFYLCASSFTSGTGETQYFGPGTRLLVL.

The V and J genes are TRBV27 and TRBJ1-2, with D unresolved. Germline V gene lookup returns CDR1 MNHEY and CDR2 SMNVEV (reference sequence). The CDR3 runs to 13 residues. The V end lost 5 bases, the J end lost 7 bases, and 14 bases lay between the germline ends. The DNA of the CDR3 is TGTGCCAGCAGTCCCCCGGGGAGAATTGGCTACACCTTC. Translated, it gives CASSPPGRIGYTF.

This chain joins TRBV9 and TRBJ2-5; 11 bases are a match to TRBD2. Per the germline V gene, CDR1 is SGDLS and CDR2 is YYNGEE. This CDR3 has 15 residues. V shed 4 bases, J shed 5 bases, and the junction held 7 bases outside the gene matches. Here the CDR3 reads CASSTGTSGPETQYF. Written as DNA, the CDR3 is TGTGCCAGCAGCACCGGGACTAGCGGCCCGGAGACCCAGTACTTC.

V usage is TRBV5-1 and J usage is TRBJ1-1, with D uncertain. Germline CDR1 reads SGHRS; CDR2 reads YFSETQ. The CDR3 is 13 residues long. Trimming cost V 3 bases and J 4 bases, with 10 bases left between them. DNA for the CDR3: TGCGCCAGCAGCTATGGGTTACTCACTGAAGCTTTCTTT. Translation: CASSYGLLTEAFF.